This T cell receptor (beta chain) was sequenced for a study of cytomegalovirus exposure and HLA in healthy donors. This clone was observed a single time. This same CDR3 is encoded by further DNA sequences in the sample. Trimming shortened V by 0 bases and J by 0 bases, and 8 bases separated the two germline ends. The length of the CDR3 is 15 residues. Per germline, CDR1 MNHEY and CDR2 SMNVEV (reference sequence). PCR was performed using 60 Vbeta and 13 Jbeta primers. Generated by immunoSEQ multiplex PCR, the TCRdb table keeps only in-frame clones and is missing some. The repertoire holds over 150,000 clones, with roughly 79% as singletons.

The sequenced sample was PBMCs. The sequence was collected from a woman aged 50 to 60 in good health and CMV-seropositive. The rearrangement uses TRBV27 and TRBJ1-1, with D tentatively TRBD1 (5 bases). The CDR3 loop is CASSLSRGMNTEAFF. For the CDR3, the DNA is TGTGCCAGCAGTTTATCAAGGGGCATGAACACTGAAGCTTTCTTT.